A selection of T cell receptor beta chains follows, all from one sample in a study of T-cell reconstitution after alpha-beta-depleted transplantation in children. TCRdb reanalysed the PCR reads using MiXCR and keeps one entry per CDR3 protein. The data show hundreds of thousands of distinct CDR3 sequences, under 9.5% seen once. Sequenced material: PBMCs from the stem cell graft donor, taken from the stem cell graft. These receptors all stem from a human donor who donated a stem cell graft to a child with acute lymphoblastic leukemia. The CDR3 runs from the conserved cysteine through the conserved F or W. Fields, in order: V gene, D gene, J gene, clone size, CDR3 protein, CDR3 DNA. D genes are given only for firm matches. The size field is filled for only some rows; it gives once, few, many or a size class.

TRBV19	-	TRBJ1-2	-	CASNRGRGLSYGYTF	TGTGCCAGTAACCGGGGCCGGGGGCTGAGCTATGGCTACACCTTC
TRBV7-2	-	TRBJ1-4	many	CASSLVGGVNEKLFF	TGTGCCAGCAGCTTAGTTGGAGGAGTTAATGAAAAACTGTTTTTT
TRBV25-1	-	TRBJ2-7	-	CASSEYKKGEAGDYEQYF	TGTGCCAGCAGTGAATATAAGAAGGGCGAGGCAGGGGACTACGAGCAGTACTTC
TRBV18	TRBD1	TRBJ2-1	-	CASSPIQGASQDEQFF	TGTGCCAGCTCACCCATACAGGGGGCATCTCAAGATGAGCAGTTCTTC
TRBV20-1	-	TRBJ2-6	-	CSARPPTGANVLTF	TGCAGTGCTAGACCGCCTACTGGGGCCAACGTCCTGACTTTC
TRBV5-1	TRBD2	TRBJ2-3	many	CASSGGAGSTDTQYF	TGCGCCAGCAGCGGGGGAGCGGGAAGCACAGATACGCAGTATTTT
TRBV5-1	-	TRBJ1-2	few	CASSPFGTNYGYTF	TGCGCCAGCAGCCCCTTCGGGACTAACTATGGCTACACCTTC
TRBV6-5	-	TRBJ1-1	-	CASSYLRGTEAFF	TGTGCCAGCAGTTACTTGAGGGGCACTGAAGCTTTCTTT
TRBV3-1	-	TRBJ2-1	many	CASSQAGTYNEQFF	TGTGCCAGCAGCCAAGCAGGGACCTACAATGAGCAGTTCTTC
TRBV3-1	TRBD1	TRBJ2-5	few	CASSPQIRGQGARETQYF	TGTGCCAGCAGCCCACAAATACGCGGACAGGGGGCAAGGGAGACCCAGTACTTC
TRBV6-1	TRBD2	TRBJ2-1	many	CASTQSGGANNEQFF	TGTGCCAGCACCCAAAGCGGGGGGGCTAACAATGAGCAGTTCTTC
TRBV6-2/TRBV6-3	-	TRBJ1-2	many	CASSYVGIYGYTF	TGTGCCAGCAGTTACGTAGGGATATATGGCTACACCTTC
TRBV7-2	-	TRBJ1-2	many	CASSLVGGTTNYGYTF	TGTGCCAGCAGCTTAGTCGGGGGGACGACTAACTATGGCTACACCTTC
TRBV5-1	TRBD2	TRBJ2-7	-	CASSSGGRSYEQYF	TGCGCCAGCAGTAGCGGGGGCCGCTCCTACGAGCAGTACTTC
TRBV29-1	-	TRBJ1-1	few	CSVEDRRGAMAFF	TGCAGCGTTGAAGATAGGCGAGGGGCGATGGCTTTCTTT
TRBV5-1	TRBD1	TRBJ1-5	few	CASSQGQGGSQPQHF	TGCGCCAGCAGCCAAGGACAGGGAGGGAGTCAGCCCCAGCATTTT
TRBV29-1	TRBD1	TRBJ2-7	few	CSVDDRGYEQYF	TGCAGCGTTGATGACAGGGGCTACGAGCAGTACTTC
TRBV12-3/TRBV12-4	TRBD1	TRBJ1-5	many	CASSLTGGNQPQHF	TGTGCCAGCAGTTTAACAGGGGGCAATCAGCCCCAGCATTTT
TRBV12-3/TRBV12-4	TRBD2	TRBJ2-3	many	CASNKIAGSTTDTQYF	TGTGCCAGCAACAAAATAGCGGGGTCTACCACAGATACGCAGTATTTT
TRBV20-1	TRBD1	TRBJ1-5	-	CSAGTGGAPSNQPQHF	TGCAGTGCTGGGACAGGGGGCGCCCCGAGCAATCAGCCCCAGCATTTT
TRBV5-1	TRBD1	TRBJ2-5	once	CASSLVSGTGEETQYF	TGCGCCAGCAGCTTGGTGAGCGGGACAGGGGAAGAGACCCAGTACTTC
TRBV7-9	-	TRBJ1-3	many	CASSLLSSGGNTIYF	TGTGCCAGCAGCTTACTCTCCAGCGGTGGAAACACCATATATTTT
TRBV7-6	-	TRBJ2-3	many	CASSLAEEGNPSDTDTQYF	TGTGCCAGCAGCTTAGCGGAGGAAGGGAACCCCTCTGACACAGATACGCAGTATTTT
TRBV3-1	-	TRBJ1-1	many	CASSQDPNRVNTEAFF	TGTGCCAGCAGCCAAGATCCAAACAGGGTGAACACTGAAGCTTTCTTT
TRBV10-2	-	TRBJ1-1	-	CASSDRQGTEAFF	TGCGCCAGCAGTGACAGGCAGGGGACTGAAGCTTTCTTT
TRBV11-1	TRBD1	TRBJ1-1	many	CASSLEGGGTGKNTEAFF	TGTGCCAGCAGCTTAGAAGGTGGAGGGACAGGGAAGAACACTGAAGCTTTCTTT
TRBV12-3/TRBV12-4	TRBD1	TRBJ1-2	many	CASSLGTANYGYTF	TGTGCCAGCAGCCTCGGGACAGCTAACTATGGCTACACCTTC
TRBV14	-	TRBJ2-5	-	CASSQFFRLQETQYF	TGTGCCAGCAGCCAGTTTTTCAGACTGCAAGAGACCCAGTACTTC
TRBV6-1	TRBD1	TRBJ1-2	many	CASSEIDRGLIYGYTF	TGTGCCAGCAGTGAAATCGACAGGGGGCTGATCTATGGCTACACCTTC
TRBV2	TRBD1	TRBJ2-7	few	CASSRDRAGEQYF	TGTGCCAGCAGTAGGGACAGGGCCGGCGAGCAGTACTTC
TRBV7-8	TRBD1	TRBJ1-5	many	CASSFDLGQVNNQPQHF	TGTGCCAGCAGCTTCGACTTGGGACAGGTCAACAATCAGCCCCAGCATTTT
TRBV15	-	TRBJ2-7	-	CATSRQLQDPSYEQYF	TGTGCCACCAGCAGACAATTACAGGATCCATCCTACGAGCAGTACTTC
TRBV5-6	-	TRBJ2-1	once	CASSLGGGRDHYNEQFF	TGTGCCAGCAGCTTGGGGGGGGGCAGGGACCACTACAATGAGCAGTTCTTC
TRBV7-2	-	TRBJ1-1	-	CASSLTAALGTEAFF	TGTGCCAGCAGCTTAACGGCAGCCCTGGGCACTGAAGCTTTCTTT
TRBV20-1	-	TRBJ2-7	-	CSAETTVFSYEQYF	TGCAGTGCCGAAACGACAGTGTTCTCCTACGAGCAGTACTTC
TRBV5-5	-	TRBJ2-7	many	CASTLQGLAYEQYF	TGTGCCAGCACTTTACAGGGTTTGGCCTACGAGCAGTACTTC
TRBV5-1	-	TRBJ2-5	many	CASSLRGQETQYF	TGTGCCAGCAGCTTAAGAGGTCAAGAGACCCAGTACTTC
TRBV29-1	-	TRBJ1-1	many	CSAQGSLDTEAFF	TGCAGCGCGCAAGGGAGCTTAGACACTGAAGCTTTCTTT
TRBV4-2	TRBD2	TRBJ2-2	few	CASSQTLAGGYTGELFF	TGTGCCAGCAGCCAGACTCTAGCGGGGGGTTACACCGGGGAGCTGTTTTTT
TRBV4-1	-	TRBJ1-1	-	CASSQAPGVRNTEAFF	TGCGCCAGCAGCCAAGCCCCCGGGGTACGGAACACTGAAGCTTTCTTT
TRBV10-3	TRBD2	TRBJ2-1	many	CAISEGRGGSYNEQFF	TGTGCCATCAGTGAGGGGAGGGGTGGCTCCTACAATGAGCAGTTCTTC
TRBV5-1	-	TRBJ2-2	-	CASSLSPGTGNTGELFF	TGCGCCAGCAGCTTGTCCCCCGGAACCGGGAACACCGGGGAGCTGTTTTTT
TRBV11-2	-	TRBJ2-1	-	CASSLDVVGNEQFF	TGTGCCAGCAGCTTAGACGTCGTGGGAAATGAGCAGTTCTTC
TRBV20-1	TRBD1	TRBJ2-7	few	CSEQPADRRYEQYF	TGCAGTGAGCAACCCGCGGACAGGCGCTACGAGCAGTACTTC
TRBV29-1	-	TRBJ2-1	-	CSVEGRAEQFF	TGCAGCGTTGAAGGTCGGGCTGAGCAGTTCTTC
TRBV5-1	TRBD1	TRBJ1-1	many	CASSSGQGLNTEAFF	TGCGCCAGCAGCTCTGGACAGGGCCTAAACACTGAAGCTTTCTTT
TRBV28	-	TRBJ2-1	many	CASSFVPTGHNEQFF	TGTGCCAGCAGTTTTGTTCCCACCGGGCACAATGAGCAGTTCTTC
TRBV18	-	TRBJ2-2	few	CASSPMSDTGELFF	TGTGCCAGCTCACCGATGAGTGACACCGGGGAGCTGTTTTTT
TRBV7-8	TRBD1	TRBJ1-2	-	CASSQWDRKVDGYTF	TGTGCCAGCAGCCAGTGGGACAGGAAGGTGGATGGCTACACCTTC
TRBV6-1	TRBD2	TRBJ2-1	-	CATRVGGGVGHNEQFF	TGTGCCACCCGGGTGGGCGGGGGTGTCGGGCACAATGAGCAGTTCTTC
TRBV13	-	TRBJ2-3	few	CASSWRGGTDTQYF	TGTGCCAGCAGCTGGAGGGGGGGCACAGATACGCAGTATTTT
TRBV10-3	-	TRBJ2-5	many	CAISSTRQGGETQYF	TGTGCCATCAGCTCGACGAGACAGGGAGGGGAGACCCAGTACTTC
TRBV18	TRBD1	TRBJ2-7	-	CASSRELGDRGIGEQYF	TGTGCCAGCTCACGGGAGCTCGGGGACAGGGGAATCGGCGAGCAGTACTTC
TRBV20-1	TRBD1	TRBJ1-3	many	CSARGAGGNTIYF	TGCAGTGCTAGAGGGGCAGGGGGGAACACCATATATTTT
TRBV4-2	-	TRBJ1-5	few	CASSQESINQPQHF	TGTGCCAGCAGCCAAGAGAGTATCAATCAGCCCCAGCATTTT
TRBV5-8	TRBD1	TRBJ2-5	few	CASSLGIDREQTQYF	TGTGCCAGCAGCTTGGGCATCGACAGGGAACAGACCCAGTACTTC
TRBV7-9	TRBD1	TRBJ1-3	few	CASSRVGTGVTGNTIYF	TGTGCCAGCAGCCGGGTTGGGACAGGGGTGACTGGAAACACCATATATTTT